This TCR beta chain was sequenced during a study of T-cell reconstitution after alpha-beta-depleted transplantation in children. This clonotype was seen at least ten times. CDR1 is MNHNS, CDR2 SASEGT, per germline. V shed 3 bases and J shed 8 bases, with 13 bases lying between them. The length of the CDR3 is 14 residues. Unique molecular identifiers were used in preparing the TCRbeta library. TCRdb ran MiXCR on the PCR reads and lists one entry per CDR3 protein. The sample shows over 550,000 distinct CDR3 sequences, about 10% of them seen only once. This receptor was taken from a human donor who donated a stem cell graft to a child with acute myeloid leukemia. This chain uses TRBV6-1 with TRBJ1-4; the D is unclear. Sequenced here: PBMCs from the stem cell graft donor, sampled from the stem cell graft. CDR3 DNA: TGTGCCAGCAGTGATTTCCAGGTGAAGGAAAAACTGTTTTTT. The encoded protein is CASSDFQVKEKLFF.